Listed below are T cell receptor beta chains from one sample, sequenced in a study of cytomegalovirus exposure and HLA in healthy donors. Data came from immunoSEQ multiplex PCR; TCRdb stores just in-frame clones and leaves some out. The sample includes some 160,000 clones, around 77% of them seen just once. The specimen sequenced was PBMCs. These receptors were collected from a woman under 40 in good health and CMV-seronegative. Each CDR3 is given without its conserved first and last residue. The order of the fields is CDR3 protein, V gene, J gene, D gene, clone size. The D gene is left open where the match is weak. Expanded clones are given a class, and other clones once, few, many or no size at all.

CDR3aa: ASSPQGDSPLH
v_gene: TRBV7-2
j_gene: TRBJ1-6
d_gene: TRBD1
abundance: NA

CDR3aa: ASSNRGVGGEQF
v_gene: TRBV19
j_gene: TRBJ2-1
d_gene: TRBD2
abundance: NA

CDR3aa: ASSLMGAGEETQY
v_gene: TRBV7-3
j_gene: TRBJ2-5
d_gene: NA
abundance: NA

CDR3aa: ASKRTGDQPQH
v_gene: TRBV19
j_gene: TRBJ1-5
d_gene: NA
abundance: once

CDR3aa: ASSPRTGAYEQY
v_gene: TRBV7-2
j_gene: TRBJ2-7
d_gene: TRBD1
abundance: NA

CDR3aa: AGGQSSYNEQF
v_gene: TRBV30
j_gene: TRBJ2-1
d_gene: TRBD1
abundance: few

CDR3aa: ASSFFRTSGRGNEQY
v_gene: TRBV27
j_gene: TRBJ2-7
d_gene: TRBD2
abundance: NA

CDR3aa: ASSLGQGGGYT
v_gene: TRBV5-1
j_gene: TRBJ1-2
d_gene: TRBD1
abundance: NA

CDR3aa: ASTSAEAKRYNEQF
v_gene: TRBV28
j_gene: TRBJ2-1
d_gene: NA
abundance: few

CDR3aa: ASRERASSYNEQF
v_gene: TRBV6-4
j_gene: TRBJ2-1
d_gene: NA
abundance: NA

CDR3aa: ASSSTSGGGYGYT
v_gene: TRBV5-1
j_gene: TRBJ1-2
d_gene: NA
abundance: NA

CDR3aa: ASSRGGRSTEAF
v_gene: TRBV6-1
j_gene: TRBJ1-1
d_gene: TRBD1
abundance: NA

CDR3aa: ASSLLTGQETQY
v_gene: TRBV5-6
j_gene: TRBJ2-5
d_gene: TRBD1
abundance: NA

CDR3aa: SVEAPGLAFRQY
v_gene: TRBV29-1
j_gene: TRBJ2-7
d_gene: TRBD2
abundance: NA

CDR3aa: ASSNPGQGNTGELF
v_gene: TRBV6-6
j_gene: TRBJ2-2
d_gene: TRBD1
abundance: NA

CDR3aa: ASSPGVSTDTQY
v_gene: TRBV6-4
j_gene: TRBJ2-3
d_gene: NA
abundance: few

CDR3aa: ASSHAPGTGGYGELF
v_gene: TRBV5-1
j_gene: TRBJ2-2
d_gene: TRBD1
abundance: NA

CDR3aa: ASSRDRGGDGGYT
v_gene: TRBV7-8
j_gene: TRBJ1-2
d_gene: TRBD1
abundance: NA

CDR3aa: ASSSQTGSILYEQY
v_gene: TRBV5-1
j_gene: TRBJ2-7
d_gene: TRBD1
abundance: NA

CDR3aa: ASSVVIRDRVKNGYT
v_gene: TRBV9
j_gene: TRBJ1-2
d_gene: TRBD1
abundance: NA

CDR3aa: SVVPGSGSYEQY
v_gene: TRBV29-1
j_gene: TRBJ2-7
d_gene: NA
abundance: few

CDR3aa: ASSLSVGDFFDEQF
v_gene: TRBV27
j_gene: TRBJ2-1
d_gene: NA
abundance: NA

CDR3aa: ASSQSGDNEQY
v_gene: TRBV4-1
j_gene: TRBJ2-7
d_gene: NA
abundance: NA

CDR3aa: ASSRGQGPRMGTEAF
v_gene: TRBV5-4
j_gene: TRBJ1-1
d_gene: TRBD1
abundance: NA